Listed below are T cell receptor beta chains from one sample, sequenced in a study of CD8 T cells in Susac syndrome. TCRdb re-analysed the immunoSEQ multiplex PCR reads in MiXCR, keeping a single row per CDR3 protein. Counted here are approximately 140,000 distinct CDR3 sequences, around 86% occurring once; the ten biggest clones make up 0.51%. Input material: CD8+ T cells from PBMCs. The receptor source for this set is a human donor with multiple sclerosis. The CDR3 runs from the conserved cysteine through the conserved F or W. D genes are given only for firm matches. Expanded clones are given a class, and other clones once, few, many or no size at all.

>15|TRBV9|NA|NA|TRBJ1-1
TGTGCCAGCAGCCCTCAAGGGGGGCGGAACACTGAAGCTTTCTTT
CASSPQGGRNTEAFF
>12|TRBV10-3|once|NA|TRBJ2-7
TGTGCCATCAGTGTGGACGTCTACGAGCAGTACTTC
CAISVDVYEQYF
>12|TRBV5-1|once|TRBD1|TRBJ2-1
TGCGCCACCCGGACAGGGGCAAATGAGCAGTTCTTC
CATRTGANEQFF
>14|TRBV11-2|few|NA|TRBJ2-1
TGTGCCAGCAGCTTAGGGCGCGGGATGAATGAGCAGTTCTTC
CASSLGRGMNEQFF
>12|TRBV2|NA|NA|TRBJ1-1
TGTGCCAGCAGAACCGGGGGGCGGGAAGCTTTCTTT
CASRTGGREAFF
>14|TRBV28|NA|NA|TRBJ2-3
TGTGCCAGCAGTATAGATCCTAGCACAGATACGCAGTATTTT
CASSIDPSTDTQYF
>14|TRBV30|few|TRBD1|TRBJ1-1
TGTGCCTGGACTCCAGGGGGCTACGTTCCTGAAGCTTTCTTT
CAWTPGGYVPEAFF
>16|TRBV28|NA|TRBD2|TRBJ2-1
TGTGCCAGCAGTTTGGGACTAGCGGGGCGCTACAATGAGCAGTTCTTC
CASSLGLAGRYNEQFF
>17|TRBV19|NA|NA|TRBJ1-4
TGTGCCAGTAGTATAGTTTGGGAACAGGGAGTAAGTGAAAAACTGTTTTTT
CASSIVWEQGVSEKLFF
>16|TRBV11-3|NA|TRBD1|TRBJ1-1
TGTGCCAGCAGCGGAGCGACAGGGGGCGCGGGCACTGAAGCTTTCTTT
CASSGATGGAGTEAFF
>14|TRBV7-9|NA|NA|TRBJ1-2
TGTGCCAGCAGCCCCGGACAGTCGTCCTATGGCTACACCTTC
CASSPGQSSYGYTF
>12|TRBV6-5|few|NA|TRBJ1-1
TGTGCCAGCAGTTACTCTGTGGGTGAAGCTTTCTTT
CASSYSVGEAFF
>15|TRBV30|NA|NA|TRBJ2-3
TGTGCCTGGAGTGTGGCGGGCTTCGTCGCAGATACGCAGTATTTT
CAWSVAGFVADTQYF
>18|TRBV9|NA|NA|TRBJ2-2
TGTGCCAGCAGCGTTGGGACACCTCAGACCTCGAACACCGGGGAGCTGTTTTTT
CASSVGTPQTSNTGELFF
>11|TRBV7-8|few|NA|TRBJ1-1
TGTGCCAGCAGCTTTGGCACTGAAGCTTTCTTT
CASSFGTEAFF
>13|TRBV7-9|few|NA|TRBJ2-1
TGTGCCAGCAGCTTAGCACTAGGACTTGAGCAGTTCTTC
CASSLALGLEQFF
>14|TRBV5-1|once|TRBD1|TRBJ1-1
TGCGCCAGCAGCTTCGCAGGGGGTGAGACTGAAGCTTTCTTT
CASSFAGGETEAFF
>16|TRBV19|NA|NA|TRBJ2-1
TGTGCCAGTAGTATTTATGCGGGCGGTGGAGGCAATGAGCAGTTCTTC
CASSIYAGGGGNEQFF
>15|TRBV6-1|NA|NA|TRBJ2-7
TGTGCCAGCAGTGAATTGGTAGAGGGTCTGCACGAGCAGTACTTC
CASSELVEGLHEQYF
>13|TRBV27|NA|NA|TRBJ2-1
TGTGCCAGCAGCGAAGGCCCCTTCAATGAGCAGTTCTTC
CASSEGPFNEQFF
>14|TRBV4-2|NA|NA|TRBJ1-1
TGTGCCAGCAGCCTAGCAAAGGGGGACACTGAAGCTTTCTTT
CASSLAKGDTEAFF
>13|TRBV18|few|NA|TRBJ1-1
TGTGCCAGCTCACCGGGGGAGAACACTGAAGCTTTCTTT
CASSPGENTEAFF
>14|TRBV6-5|NA|NA|TRBJ1-2
TGTGCCAGCAGTTACGACTACAGGGTGGGGGGCTACACCTTC
CASSYDYRVGGYTF
>15|TRBV7-9|NA|NA|TRBJ2-3
TGTGCCAGCAGCCCCCCAGACGGTAGCACAGATACGCAGTATTTT
CASSPPDGSTDTQYF
>13|TRBV20-1|once|NA|TRBJ2-7
TGCAGTGCTAGAGACGTCCACTCCTACGAGCAGTACTTC
CSARDVHSYEQYF